Shown below are 18 T cell receptor beta chains from a single sample sequenced in a study of blood T cell repertoires in COVID-19. Measured with immunoSEQ multiplex PCR; TCRdb has only the in-frame clones, and not every one. The sample carries nearly 70,000 clones, 91% recorded once. Sequencing was carried out using peripheral blood. The receptor set was obtained from a man aged 35-49 years with COVID-19, enrolled during active disease.

V gene TRBV7-7 combines with J gene TRBJ2-2; 7 positions match TRBD2. The CDR3 is 18 amino acids. V lost 0 bases, J lost 6 bases, and 13 bases stayed unmatched. CDR1 and CDR2 from the germline V gene are SSHAT and FNYEAQ (reference sequence). CDR3 loop: CASSLALADSLPAGELFF. DNA of the CDR3: TGTGCCAGCAGCTTAGCCCTAGCGGACTCTCTTCCCGCCGGGGAGCTGTTTTTT.

This chain uses TRBV19 with TRBJ2-3, with a tentative D call TRBD2 (5 bases). The CDR3 consists of 14 residues. Germline CDR1 and CDR2: LNHDA and SQIVND (reference sequence). With 6 bases removed from V and 4 bases from J, the gap between germline ends came to 14 bases. The CDR3 loop is CASSGKEGPDTQYF. CDR3 DNA sequence: TGTGCCAGTAGCGGGAAGGAAGGGCCAGATACGCAGTATTTT.

This clone was recorded once. The chain recombines TRBV9 with TRBJ1-1; D call uncertain. The germline V and J ends were trimmed by 0 bases and 6 bases, with 15 bases remaining between them. This CDR3 region has 15 residues. Per germline, CDR1 SGDLS and CDR2 YYNGEE. The CDR3 nucleotides are TGTGCCAGCAGCGTAGGTGGAGGAAAGTCCGCTGAAGCTTTCTTT. It yields the protein CASSVGGGKSAEAFF. Full variable domain (rest looked up from reference TRBV9 and TRBJ1-1): DSGVTQTPKHLITATGQRVTLRCSPRSGDLSVYWYQQSLDQGLQFLIQYYNGEERAKGNILERFSAQQFPDLHSELNLSSLELGDSALYFCASSVGGGKSAEAFFGQGTRLTVV.

This clone has just one count. The V gene is TRBV3-1 (or the pseudogene TRBV3-2), the J gene TRBJ1-1; D gene ambiguous. The CDR3 has 12 residues. V was pared by 1 base and J by 7 bases, with 7 bases between. In germline, CDR1 is LGHDT, CDR2 YNNKEL (reference sequence). CDR3 protein: CASSQVRSEAFF. The CDR3 DNA reads as TGTGCCAGCAGCCAAGTGAGGAGTGAAGCTTTCTTT.

V usage is TRBV18 and J usage is TRBJ1-3; D remains ambiguous. Germline V CDR1 and CDR2: KGHSH, LQKENI. The CDR3 spans 14 residues. Trimming stripped 4 bases from V and 0 bases from J, with 7 bases between. The CDR3 DNA reads as TGTGCCAGCTCACTACGGGACTCTGGAAACACCATATATTTT. This gives the protein CASSLRDSGNTIYF.

This chain's CDR3 is CASSVAGRGKNEKLFF. CDR3 coding DNA: TGTGCCAGCAGCGTAGCGGGGAGGGGGAAAAATGAAAAACTGTTTTTT. This sequence joins TRBV9 and TRBJ1-4, with D perhaps matching TRBD1 (6 bases). Germline CDR1 SGDLS, CDR2 YYNGEE. V was trimmed by 0 bases and J by 5 bases, leaving 14 bases between them. CDR3 size: 16 residues.

The chain couples TRBV6-4 to TRBJ1-5; 7 positions agree with TRBD1. Germline V gene data show CDR1 as MRHNA and CDR2 as SNTAGT. J was trimmed by 0 bases and V by 10 bases; bases with no gene match: 9. This CDR3 region has 15 residues. As DNA, the CDR3 is TGTGCCAACCAGGGACAGCCCTATAGCAATCAGCCCCAGCATTTT. This gives the protein CANQGQPYSNQPQHF.

This rearrangement joins TRBV2 to TRBJ2-5; a weak D match, TRBD1 (5 bases). Germline CDR1 and CDR2: SNHLY and FYNNEI. Trimming shortened V by 6 bases and J by 5 bases, and 13 bases separated the two germline ends. The CDR3 covers 13 residues. The CDR3 region is CASSKGKRETQYF. Written as DNA, the CDR3 is TGTGCCAGCAGCAAGGGGAAAAGGGAGACCCAGTACTTC.

This clone was counted a few times. V is TRBV29-1 and J is TRBJ2-7, with 7 nucleotides matching TRBD1. The CDR3 contains 14 residues. The J segment lost 0 bases and the V segment lost 6 bases, leaving 8 bases of the junction unmatched. Germline-derived CDR1 and CDR2 are SQVTM and ANQGSEA. This chain's CDR3 is CSVFDSGGSYEQYF. In nucleotides, the CDR3 is TGCAGCGTCTTTGACTCAGGGGGCTCCTACGAGCAGTACTTC.

The chain links TRBV9 to TRBJ1-2; 8 nucleotides line up with TRBD1. The germline CDR1 and CDR2 sequences are SGDLS and YYNGEE. The CDR3 contains 15 residues. After removal of 0 bases from V and 5 bases from J, the junction contained 6 bases not matched to a gene. The CDR3 region has the DNA TGTGCCAGCAGCGTAGACGCGGGACAGGCATATGGCTACACCTTC. This codes for CASSVDAGQAYGYTF.

CDR3 residues: CASSGGTEAFF. DNA of the CDR3: TGCGCCAGCAGTGGAGGTACTGAAGCTTTCTTT. V is TRBV10-1 and J is TRBJ1-1, with D hard to call. Trimming removed 4 bases at V and 5 bases at J, with 5 bases between. Germline values: CDR1 WNHNN, CDR2 SYGVQD (reference sequence). The CDR3 covers 11 residues.

The rearrangement uses TRBV14 and TRBJ2-7; D possibly corresponds to TRBD1 (5 bases). The V end was cut by 6 bases, the J end by 10 bases, with 16 bases between. The CDR3 contains 12 residues. Germline lookup yields CDR1 SGHDN and CDR2 FVKESK. CDR3 coding DNA: TGTGCCAGCAGTCATACAGGTTATCACCAGTACTTC. Its translation is CASSHTGYHQYF.

The rearrangement links TRBV14 to TRBJ2-7; D is perhaps TRBD1 (6 bases). CDR1 is SGHDN, CDR2 FVKESK, per germline. CDR3 length equals 12 residues. The germline V and J ends were trimmed by 2 bases and 6 bases, with 8 bases remaining between them. This chain's CDR3 is CASSQTGTEQYF. The CDR3 nucleotides read TGTGCCAGCAGCCAAACAGGGACCGAGCAGTACTTC.

The V gene is TRBV28, the J gene TRBJ2-7; D ambiguous. This CDR3 has 12 residues. V shed 6 bases and J shed 6 bases, with 12 bases lying between them. Germline CDR1 MDHEN, CDR2 SYDVKM. DNA of the CDR3: TGTGCCAGCAGCACAGCAAAAGGCGAGCAGTACTTC. This sequence encodes CASSTAKGEQYF.

The chain uses TRBV5-5 and TRBJ1-1; 7 bases line up with TRBD1. Germline loops: CDR1 SGHKS, CDR2 YYEKEE (reference sequence). V dropped 4 bases and J dropped 8; count of bases not matched to a gene: 8. This CDR3 is 13 amino acids long. DNA of the CDR3: TGTGCCAGCAGCGGCAACGTACAGGGGGAAGCTTTCTTT. Amino acids: CASSGNVQGEAFF.

V gene TRBV29-1 combines with J gene TRBJ2-7, with D perhaps TRBD1 (5 bases). This CDR3 contains 14 residues. Trimming took 6 bases from V and 0 from J, leaving 15 bases between them. Germline-derived CDR1 and CDR2 are SQVTM and ANQGSEA. Written as DNA, the CDR3 is TGCAGCGTACTGACAGACCAGAGCTCCTACGAGCAGTACTTC. It is translated as CSVLTDQSSYEQYF.

This clone was seen a few times. The DNA for the CDR3 is TGTGCCAGCAGTGAATACGGGGGACCCGGGGGCTATGGCTACACCTTC. Its protein is CASSEYGGPGGYGYTF. V gene TRBV6-1 combines with J gene TRBJ1-2, with D possibly being TRBD1 (5 bases). Germline-derived CDR1 and CDR2 are MNHNS and SASEGT. The CDR3 consists of 16 residues. Trimming shortened V by 2 bases and J by 4 bases, and 17 bases separated the two germline ends.

This clone was recorded only once. The CDR3 spells CASSLTPIPNTGELFF. The CDR3 region has the DNA TGTGCCAGCAGCTTGACACCGATACCGAACACCGGGGAGCTGTTTTTT. V and J are TRBV5-5 and TRBJ2-2; no clear D gene. CDR1 and CDR2 from the germline V gene are SGHKS and YYEKEE (reference sequence). The CDR3 runs 16 residues. V shed 1 base and J shed 0 bases, with 10 bases lying between them. The full variable domain, with the rest looked up from reference TRBV5-5 and TRBJ2-2, is DAGVTQSPTHLIKTRGQQVTLRCSPISGHKSVSWYQQVLGQGPQFIFQYYEKEERGRGNFPDRFSARQFPNYSSELNVNALLLGDSALYLCASSLTPIPNTGELFFGEGSRLTVL.